The sequence of this T cell receptor beta chain was determined in a study of human T cells and chemical hapten exposure. Germline V gene lookup returns CDR1 SGHNT and CDR2 YYREEE (reference sequence). The CDR3 is 14 residues long. V gave up 4 bases and J gave up 6 bases, with 13 bases separating them. The library attached unique molecular identifiers to individual cDNA molecules. One entry per CDR3 protein results from TCRdb running MiXCR on the 5' RACE reads. The sample yields about 81,000 distinct CDR3 sequences, about a sixth seen once. The template was total RNA from unfractionated whole blood. V and J are TRBV5-4 and TRBJ2-2; D is perhaps TRBD2 (6 bases). This sequence originates from a female donor in good health. Written as DNA, the CDR3 is TGTGCCAGCAGCCCCCCGGGGGTGGCCGGGGAGCTGTTTTTT. Its translation: CASSPPGVAGELFF.